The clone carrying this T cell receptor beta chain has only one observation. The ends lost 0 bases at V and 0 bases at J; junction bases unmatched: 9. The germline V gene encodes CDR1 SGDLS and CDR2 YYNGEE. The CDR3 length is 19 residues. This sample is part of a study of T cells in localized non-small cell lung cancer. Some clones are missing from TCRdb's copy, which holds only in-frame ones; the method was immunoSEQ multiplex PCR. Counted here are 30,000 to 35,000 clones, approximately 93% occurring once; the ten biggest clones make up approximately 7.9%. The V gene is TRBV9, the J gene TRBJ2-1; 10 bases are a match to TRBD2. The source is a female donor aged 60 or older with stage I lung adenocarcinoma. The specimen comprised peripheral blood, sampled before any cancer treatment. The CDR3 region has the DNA TGTGCCAGCAGCGTAGGGGCTAGCGGGGGCCTTAGCTCCTACAATGAGCAGTTCTTC. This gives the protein CASSVGASGGLSSYNEQFF.